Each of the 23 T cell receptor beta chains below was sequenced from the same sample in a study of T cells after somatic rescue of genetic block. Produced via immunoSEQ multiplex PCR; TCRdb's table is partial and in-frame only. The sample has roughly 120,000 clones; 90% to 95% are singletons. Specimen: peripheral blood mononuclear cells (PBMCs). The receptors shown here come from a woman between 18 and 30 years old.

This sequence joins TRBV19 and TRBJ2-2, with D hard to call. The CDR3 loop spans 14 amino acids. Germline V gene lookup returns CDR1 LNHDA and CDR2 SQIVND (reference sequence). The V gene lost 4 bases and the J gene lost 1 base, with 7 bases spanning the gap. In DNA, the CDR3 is TGTGCCAGTAGTACACGACAGAACACCGGGGAGCTGTTTTTT. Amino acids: CASSTRQNTGELFF.

CDR3 DNA: TGTGCCAGCAGCTTTCGACAGGGGGGACACTATGGCTACACCTTC. Its protein product is CASSFRQGGHYGYTF. The chain employs TRBV5-4 and TRBJ1-2; 9 bases map to TRBD1. The J segment lost 3 bases and the V segment lost 2 bases, leaving 5 bases of the junction unmatched. Germline V gene sequence: CDR1 SGHNT, CDR2 YYREEE (reference sequence). This CDR3 has 15 amino acids.

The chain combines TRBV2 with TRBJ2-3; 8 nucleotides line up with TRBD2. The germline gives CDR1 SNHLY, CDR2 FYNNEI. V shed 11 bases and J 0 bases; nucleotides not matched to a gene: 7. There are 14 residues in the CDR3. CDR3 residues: CAREGGRSTDTQYF. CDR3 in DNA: TGTGCCCGGGAGGGAGGGCGTAGCACAGATACGCAGTATTTT.

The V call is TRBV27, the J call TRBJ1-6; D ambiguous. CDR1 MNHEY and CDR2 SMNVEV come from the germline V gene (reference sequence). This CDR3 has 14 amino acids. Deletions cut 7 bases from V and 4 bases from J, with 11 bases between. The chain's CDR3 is CASTVGLYNSPLHF. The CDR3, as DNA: TGTGCCAGCACCGTCGGACTTTATAATTCACCCCTCCACTTT.

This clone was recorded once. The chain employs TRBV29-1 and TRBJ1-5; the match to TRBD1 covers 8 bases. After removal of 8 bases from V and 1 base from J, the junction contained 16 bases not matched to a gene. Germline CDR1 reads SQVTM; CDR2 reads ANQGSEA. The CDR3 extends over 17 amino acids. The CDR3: CSPPPRTGTGSNQPQHF. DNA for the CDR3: TGCAGCCCCCCCCCGCGGACAGGGACGGGGAGCAATCAGCCCCAGCATTTT. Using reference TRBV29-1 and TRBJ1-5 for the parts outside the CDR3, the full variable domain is SAVISQKPSRDICQRGTSLTIQCQVDSQVTMMFWYRQQPGQSLTLIATANQGSEATYESGFVIDKFPISRPNLTFSTLTVSNMSPEDSSIYLCSPPPRTGTGSNQPQHFGDGTRLSIL.

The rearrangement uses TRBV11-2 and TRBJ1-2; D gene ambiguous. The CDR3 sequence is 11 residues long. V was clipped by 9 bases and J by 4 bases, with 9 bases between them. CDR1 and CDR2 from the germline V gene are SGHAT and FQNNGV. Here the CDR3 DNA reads TGTGCCAGTGATGGCGGCTATGGCTACACCTTC. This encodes CASDGGYGYTF.

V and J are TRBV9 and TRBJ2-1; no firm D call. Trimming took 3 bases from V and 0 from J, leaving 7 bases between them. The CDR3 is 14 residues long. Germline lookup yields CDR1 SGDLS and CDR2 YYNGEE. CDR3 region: CASSAPPSYNEQFF. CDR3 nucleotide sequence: TGTGCCAGCAGCGCCCCACCCTCCTACAATGAGCAGTTCTTC.

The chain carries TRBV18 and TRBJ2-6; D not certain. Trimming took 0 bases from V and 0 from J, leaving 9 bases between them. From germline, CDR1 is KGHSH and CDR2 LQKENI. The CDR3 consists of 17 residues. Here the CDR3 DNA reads TGTGCCAGCTCACCACCGTCGGCAGTCTCTGGGGCCAACGTCCTGACTTTC. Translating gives CASSPPSAVSGANVLTF.

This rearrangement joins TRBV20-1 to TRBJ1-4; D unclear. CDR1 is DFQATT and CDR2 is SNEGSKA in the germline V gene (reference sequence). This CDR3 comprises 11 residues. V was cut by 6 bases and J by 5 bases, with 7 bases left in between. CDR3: CSALRNEKLFF. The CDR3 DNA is TGCAGTGCCCTTCGGAATGAAAAACTGTTTTTT.

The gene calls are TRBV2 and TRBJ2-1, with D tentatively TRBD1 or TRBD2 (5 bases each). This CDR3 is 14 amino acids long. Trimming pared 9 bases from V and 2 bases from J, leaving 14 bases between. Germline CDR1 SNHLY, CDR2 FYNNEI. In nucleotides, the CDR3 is TGTGCCAGTACCCCGGGACGGACCTACAATGAGCAGTTCTTC. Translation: CASTPGRTYNEQFF.

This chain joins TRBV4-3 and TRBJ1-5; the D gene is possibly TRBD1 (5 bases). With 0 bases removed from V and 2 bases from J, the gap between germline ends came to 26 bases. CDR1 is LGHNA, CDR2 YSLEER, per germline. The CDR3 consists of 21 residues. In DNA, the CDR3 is TGCGCCAGCAGCCAAGAATGGGCGAGGGCAGGGTCGGTGTACGGCAATCAGCCCCAGCATTTT. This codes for CASSQEWARAGSVYGNQPQHF.

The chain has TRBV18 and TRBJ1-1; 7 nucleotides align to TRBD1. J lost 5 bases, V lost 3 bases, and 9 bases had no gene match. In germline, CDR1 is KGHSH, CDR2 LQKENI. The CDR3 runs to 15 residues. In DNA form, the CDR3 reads TGTGCCAGCTCACCTACGGACAGGTTGTGGACTGAAGCTTTCTTT. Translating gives CASSPTDRLWTEAFF.

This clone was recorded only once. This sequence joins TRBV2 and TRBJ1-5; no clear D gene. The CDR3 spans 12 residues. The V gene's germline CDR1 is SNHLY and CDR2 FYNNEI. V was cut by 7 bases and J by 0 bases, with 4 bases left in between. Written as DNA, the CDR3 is TGTGCCAGCACCCTTAGCAATCAGCCCCAGCATTTT. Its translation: CASTLSNQPQHF.

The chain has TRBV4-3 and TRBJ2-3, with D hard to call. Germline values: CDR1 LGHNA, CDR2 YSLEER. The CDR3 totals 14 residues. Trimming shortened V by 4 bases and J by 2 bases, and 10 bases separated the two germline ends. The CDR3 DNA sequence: TGCGCCAGCAGCCCTCGGAGCCTCACAGATACGCAGTATTTT. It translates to CASSPRSLTDTQYF.

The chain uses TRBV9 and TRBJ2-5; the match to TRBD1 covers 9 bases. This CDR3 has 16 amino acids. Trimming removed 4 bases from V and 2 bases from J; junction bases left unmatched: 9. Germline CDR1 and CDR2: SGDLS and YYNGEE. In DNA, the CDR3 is TGTGCCAGCAGCTTGGGGACAGGGAGTTATCAAGAGACCCAGTACTTC. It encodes CASSLGTGSYQETQYF.

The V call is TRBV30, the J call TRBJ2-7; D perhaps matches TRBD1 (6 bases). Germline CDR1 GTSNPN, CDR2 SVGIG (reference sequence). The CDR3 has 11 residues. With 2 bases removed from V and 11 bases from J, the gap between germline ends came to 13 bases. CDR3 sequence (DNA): TGTGCCTGGAGTTTGGGGGCCTGGGAGTACTTC. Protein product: CAWSLGAWEYF.

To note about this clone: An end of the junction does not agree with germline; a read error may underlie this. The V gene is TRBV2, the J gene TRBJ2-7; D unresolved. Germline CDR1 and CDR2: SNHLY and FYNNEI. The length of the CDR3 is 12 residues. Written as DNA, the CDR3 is TGTGCCAGCATAGACACATCCTACGCGCAGTACTTC. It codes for CASIDTSYAQYF. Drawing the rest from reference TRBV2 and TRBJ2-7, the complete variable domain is EPEVTQTPSHQVTQMGQEVILRCVPISNHLYFYWYRQILGQKVEFLVSFYNNEISEKSEIFDDQFSVERPDGSNFTLKIRSTKLEDSAMYFCASIDTSYAQYFGPGTRLTVT.

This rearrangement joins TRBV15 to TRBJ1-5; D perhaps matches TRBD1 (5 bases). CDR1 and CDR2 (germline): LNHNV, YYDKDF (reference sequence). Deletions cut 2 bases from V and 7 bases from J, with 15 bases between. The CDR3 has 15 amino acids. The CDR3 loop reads CATSRRRESGQPQHF. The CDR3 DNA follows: TGTGCCACCAGCAGACGCAGGGAGTCAGGACAGCCCCAGCATTTT.

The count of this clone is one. Here the CDR3 reads CASSSRGITGSLALGAYEQYF. CDR3 coding DNA: TGTGCCAGCAGCTCCCGAGGAATCACTGGGAGCCTAGCCTTAGGCGCCTACGAGCAGTACTTC. This sequence joins TRBV7-8 and TRBJ2-7, with D possibly TRBD2 on 5 matching bases. Trimming took off 4 bases at V and 2 bases at J, with 33 bases between the two ends. The germline V gene has CDR1 SGHVS and CDR2 FQNEAQ. The CDR3 is 21 residues long.

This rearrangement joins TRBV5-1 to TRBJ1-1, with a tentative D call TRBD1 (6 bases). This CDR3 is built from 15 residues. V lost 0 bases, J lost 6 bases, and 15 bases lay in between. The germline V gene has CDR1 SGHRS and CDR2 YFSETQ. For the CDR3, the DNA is TGCGCCAGCAGCTTGGAGGGGGGGCCGGTCGCTGAAGCTTTCTTT. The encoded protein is CASSLEGGPVAEAFF. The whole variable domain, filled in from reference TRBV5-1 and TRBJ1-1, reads KAGVTQTPRYLIKTRGQQVTLSCSPISGHRSVSWYQQTPGQGLQFLFEYFSETQRNKGNFPGRFSGRQFSNSRSEMNVSTLELGDSALYLCASSLEGGPVAEAFFGQGTRLTVV.

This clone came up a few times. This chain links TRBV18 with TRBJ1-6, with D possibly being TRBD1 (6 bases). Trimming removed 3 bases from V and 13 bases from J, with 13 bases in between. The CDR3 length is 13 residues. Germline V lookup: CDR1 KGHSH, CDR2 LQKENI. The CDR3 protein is CASSPGHGRPLHF. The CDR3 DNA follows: TGTGCCAGCTCACCGGGACATGGAAGGCCCCTCCACTTT.

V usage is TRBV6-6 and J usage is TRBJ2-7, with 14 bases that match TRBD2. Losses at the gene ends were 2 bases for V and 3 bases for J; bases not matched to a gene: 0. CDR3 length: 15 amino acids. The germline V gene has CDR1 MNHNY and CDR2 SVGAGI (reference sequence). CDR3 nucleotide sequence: TGTGCCAGCAGTTACGGGACTAGCGGGGGCTACGAGCAGTACTTC. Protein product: CASSYGTSGGYEQYF.

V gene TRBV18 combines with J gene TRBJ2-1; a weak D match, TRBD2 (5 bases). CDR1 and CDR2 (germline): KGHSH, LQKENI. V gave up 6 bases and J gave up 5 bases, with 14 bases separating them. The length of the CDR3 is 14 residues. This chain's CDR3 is CASSPDRGNNEQFF. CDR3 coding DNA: TGTGCCAGCTCCCCCGATCGGGGAAACAATGAGCAGTTCTTC.